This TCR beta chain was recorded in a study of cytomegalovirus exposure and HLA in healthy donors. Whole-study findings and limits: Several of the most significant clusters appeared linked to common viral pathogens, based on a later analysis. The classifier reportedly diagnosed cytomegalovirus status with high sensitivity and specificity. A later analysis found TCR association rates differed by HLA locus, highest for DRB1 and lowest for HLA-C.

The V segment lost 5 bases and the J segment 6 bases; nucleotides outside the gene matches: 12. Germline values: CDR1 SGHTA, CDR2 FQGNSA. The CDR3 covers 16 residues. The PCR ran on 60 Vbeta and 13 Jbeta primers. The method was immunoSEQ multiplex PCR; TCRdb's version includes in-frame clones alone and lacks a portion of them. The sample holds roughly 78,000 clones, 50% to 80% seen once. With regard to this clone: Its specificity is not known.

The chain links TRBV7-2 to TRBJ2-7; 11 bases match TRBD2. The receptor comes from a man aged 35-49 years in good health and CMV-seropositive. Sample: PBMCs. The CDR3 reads CASSLGGTSGTIEQYF. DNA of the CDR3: TGTGCCAGCAGCCTAGGGGGGACTAGCGGAACGATCGAGCAGTACTTC.